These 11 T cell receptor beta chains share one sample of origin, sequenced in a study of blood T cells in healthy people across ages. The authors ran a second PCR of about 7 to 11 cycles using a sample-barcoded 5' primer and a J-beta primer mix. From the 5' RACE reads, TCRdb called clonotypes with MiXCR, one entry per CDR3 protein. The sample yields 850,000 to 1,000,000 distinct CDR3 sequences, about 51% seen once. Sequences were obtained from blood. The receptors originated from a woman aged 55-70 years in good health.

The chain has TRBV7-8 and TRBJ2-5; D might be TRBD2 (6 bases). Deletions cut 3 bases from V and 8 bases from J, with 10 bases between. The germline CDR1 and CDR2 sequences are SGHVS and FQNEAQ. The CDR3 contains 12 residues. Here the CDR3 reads CASSFGAGTQYF. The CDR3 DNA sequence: TGTGCCAGCAGCTTTGGTGCGGGAACCCAGTACTTC.

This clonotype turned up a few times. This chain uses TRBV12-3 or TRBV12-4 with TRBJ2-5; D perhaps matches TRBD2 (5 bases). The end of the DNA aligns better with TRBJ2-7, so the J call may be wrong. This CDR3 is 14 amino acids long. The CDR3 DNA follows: TGTGCCAGCAGCCCCTCCGGGATCAAGGGCGAGCAGTACTTC. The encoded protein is CASSPSGIKGEQYF.

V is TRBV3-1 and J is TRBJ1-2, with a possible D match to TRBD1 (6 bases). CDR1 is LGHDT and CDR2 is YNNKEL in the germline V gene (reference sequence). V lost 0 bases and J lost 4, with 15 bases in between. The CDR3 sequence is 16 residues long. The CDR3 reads CASSQDLTGGSYGYTF. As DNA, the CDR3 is TGTGCCAGCAGCCAAGACTTGACAGGAGGCAGCTATGGCTACACCTTC. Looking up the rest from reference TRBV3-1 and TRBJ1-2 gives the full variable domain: DTAVSQTPKYLVTQMGNDKSIKCEQNLGHDTMYWYKQDSKKFLKIMFSYNNKELIINETVPNRFSPKSPDKAHLNLHINSLELGDSAVYFCASSQDLTGGSYGYTFGSGTRLTVV.

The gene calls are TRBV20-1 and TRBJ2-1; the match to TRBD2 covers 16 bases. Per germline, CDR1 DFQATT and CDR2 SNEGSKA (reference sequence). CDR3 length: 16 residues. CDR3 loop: CSMGLAGGSSYNEQFF. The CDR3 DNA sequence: TGCAGCATGGGACTAGCGGGAGGGAGCTCCTACAATGAGCAGTTCTTC.

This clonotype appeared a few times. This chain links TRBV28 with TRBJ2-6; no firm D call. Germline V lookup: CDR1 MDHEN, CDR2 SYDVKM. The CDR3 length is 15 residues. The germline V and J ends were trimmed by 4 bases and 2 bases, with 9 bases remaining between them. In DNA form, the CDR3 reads TGTGCCAGCAGTTCCCTTTATGCTGGGGCCAACGTCCTGACTTTC. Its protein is CASSSLYAGANVLTF.

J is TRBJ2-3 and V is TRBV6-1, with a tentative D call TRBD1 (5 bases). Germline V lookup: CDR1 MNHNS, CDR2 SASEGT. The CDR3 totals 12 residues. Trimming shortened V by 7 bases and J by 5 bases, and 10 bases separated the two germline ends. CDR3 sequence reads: CASKGVGDTQYF. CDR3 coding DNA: TGTGCCAGCAAAGGGGTAGGAGATACGCAGTATTTT.

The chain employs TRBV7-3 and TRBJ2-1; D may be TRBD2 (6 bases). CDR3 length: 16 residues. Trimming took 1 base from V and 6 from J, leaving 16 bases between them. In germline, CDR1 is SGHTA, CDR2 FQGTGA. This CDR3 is CASSLNSGVSSNEQFF. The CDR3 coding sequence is TGTGCCAGCAGCTTAAATTCGGGGGTTTCGAGCAATGAGCAGTTCTTC.

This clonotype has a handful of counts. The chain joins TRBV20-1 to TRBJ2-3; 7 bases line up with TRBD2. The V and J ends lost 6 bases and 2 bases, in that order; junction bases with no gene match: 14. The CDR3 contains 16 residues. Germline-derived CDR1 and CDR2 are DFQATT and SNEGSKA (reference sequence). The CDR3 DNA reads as TGCAGTGCCCCGGAGGCGGCGGGAGTGGTCACAGATACGCAGTATTTT. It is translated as CSAPEAAGVVTDTQYF.

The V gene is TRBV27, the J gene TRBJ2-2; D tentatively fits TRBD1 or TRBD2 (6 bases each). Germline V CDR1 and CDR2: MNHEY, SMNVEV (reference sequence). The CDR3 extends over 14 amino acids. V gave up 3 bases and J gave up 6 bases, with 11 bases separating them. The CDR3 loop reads CASSFIGGSGELFF. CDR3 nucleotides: TGTGCCAGCAGTTTTATCGGGGGCTCCGGGGAGCTGTTTTTT.

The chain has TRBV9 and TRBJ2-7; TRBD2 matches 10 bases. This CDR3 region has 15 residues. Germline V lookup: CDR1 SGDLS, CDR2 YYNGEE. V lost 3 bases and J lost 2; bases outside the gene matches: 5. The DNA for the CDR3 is TGTGCCAGCAGCGCGGGACTAGCGAATACCTACGAGCAGTACTTC. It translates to CASSAGLANTYEQYF.

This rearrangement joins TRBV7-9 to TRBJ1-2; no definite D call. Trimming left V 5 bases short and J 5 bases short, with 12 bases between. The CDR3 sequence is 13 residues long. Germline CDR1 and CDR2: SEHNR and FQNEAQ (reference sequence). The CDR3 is CASSETSRYGYTF. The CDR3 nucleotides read TGTGCCAGCAGCGAGACAAGTCGGTATGGCTACACCTTC.